Listed below are T cell receptor beta chains from one sample, sequenced in a study of blood T cell repertoires in COVID-19. TCRdb's copy holds only in-frame clones and misses some; the assay was immunoSEQ multiplex PCR. Here the sample spans about 260,000 clones, 88% being singletons. Sequencing was performed on peripheral blood. The receptors stem from a woman in her thirties with COVID-19, enrolled during active disease. Both conserved end residues are trimmed from each CDR3.

J: TRBJ1-5; V: TRBV9; CDR3: ASSVGGQGNQPQH
J: TRBJ1-1; V: TRBV30; CDR3: AWGTGFTEAF
J: TRBJ2-7; V: TRBV18; CDR3: ASSPSIGSMGEQY
J: TRBJ2-1; V: TRBV18; CDR3: ASSPPGTGNNEQF
J: TRBJ2-5; V: TRBV20-1; CDR3: SAEAQETQY
J: TRBJ2-7; V: TRBV4-1; CDR3: ASSQVARVNGEQY
J: TRBJ1-5; V: TRBV19; CDR3: ASSARQGRGNQPQH
J: TRBJ2-1; V: TRBV5-4; CDR3: ASSSGGAGGYNEQF
J: TRBJ2-6; V: TRBV28; CDR3: ASSWGRRSGANVLT
J: TRBJ2-5; V: TRBV5-1; CDR3: ASSQPGTGAETQY
J: TRBJ2-1; V: TRBV7-3; CDR3: ASSLRLADYNEQF
J: TRBJ2-7; V: TRBV28; CDR3: ASGEIGYEQY
J: TRBJ2-3; V: TRBV24-1; CDR3: ATSDRAGALADTQY
J: TRBJ1-4; V: TRBV11-2; CDR3: ASSLGATTNEKLF
J: TRBJ2-3; V: TRBV2; CDR3: ASDLDLSTDTQY
J: TRBJ2-5; V: TRBV2; CDR3: ASSRDTPPVAQY
J: TRBJ1-2; V: TRBV28; CDR3: ASSSETGGSYGYT
J: TRBJ2-7; V: TRBV6-1; CDR3: ASSEALRGGSYEQY
J: TRBJ2-5; V: TRBV30; CDR3: AWRSSSETQY
J: TRBJ2-7; V: TRBV4-1; CDR3: ASSQEIEDSLIYEQY
J: TRBJ1-1; V: TRBV5-4; CDR3: ASSKRTGNTEAF
J: TRBJ2-7; V: TRBV6-5; CDR3: ASSYSTSGRWYEQY
J: TRBJ2-7; V: TRBV18; CDR3: ASSPLGTSVDEQY
J: TRBJ1-1; V: TRBV4-2; CDR3: ASSQAGQNTEAF
J: TRBJ1-4; V: TRBV5-1; CDR3: ASSPGDSSHEKLF
J: TRBJ2-1; V: TRBV5-4; CDR3: ASSLERLPPNEQF
J: TRBJ2-5; V: TRBV4-1; CDR3: ASSIGQGRETQY
J: TRBJ2-1; V: TRBV12-3/TRBV12-4; CDR3: ASSTGIYNEQF
J: TRBJ2-1; V: TRBV6-4; CDR3: ASSELADSYNEQF
J: TRBJ1-4; V: TRBV4-2; CDR3: ASSQGGGNEKLF
J: TRBJ2-3; V: TRBV10-1; CDR3: ASSESRSTDTQY
J: TRBJ2-1; V: TRBV6-2/TRBV6-3; CDR3: ASSHRSTYNEQF
J: TRBJ1-1; V: TRBV6-5; CDR3: ASSYAGGSTEAF
J: TRBJ1-1; V: TRBV6-6; CDR3: ASSYYRDRSTEAF
J: TRBJ1-5; V: TRBV27; CDR3: ASSLSGGFSNQPQH
J: TRBJ2-3; V: TRBV21-1; CDR3: ASSKFSGNEYTQY
J: TRBJ2-1; V: TRBV10-3; CDR3: AIKAGDYNEQF
J: TRBJ2-5; V: TRBV4-1; CDR3: ASSQDLVRGRKETQY
J: TRBJ2-1; V: TRBV5-6; CDR3: ASSLYGSSFYNEQF
J: TRBJ1-2; V: TRBV6-5; CDR3: ASSLRAGDYGYT
J: TRBJ1-1; V: TRBV4-1; CDR3: ASSQVLYQGQVNTEAF
J: TRBJ2-7; V: TRBV3-1/TRBV3-2; CDR3: ASSPGLAGGPYEQY
J: TRBJ1-5; V: TRBV6-6; CDR3: ASSYLGQGNQPQH
J: TRBJ1-2; V: TRBV6-5; CDR3: ASSYSQGRWGYGYT
J: TRBJ1-3; V: TRBV10-3; CDR3: AAQGDSGNTIY